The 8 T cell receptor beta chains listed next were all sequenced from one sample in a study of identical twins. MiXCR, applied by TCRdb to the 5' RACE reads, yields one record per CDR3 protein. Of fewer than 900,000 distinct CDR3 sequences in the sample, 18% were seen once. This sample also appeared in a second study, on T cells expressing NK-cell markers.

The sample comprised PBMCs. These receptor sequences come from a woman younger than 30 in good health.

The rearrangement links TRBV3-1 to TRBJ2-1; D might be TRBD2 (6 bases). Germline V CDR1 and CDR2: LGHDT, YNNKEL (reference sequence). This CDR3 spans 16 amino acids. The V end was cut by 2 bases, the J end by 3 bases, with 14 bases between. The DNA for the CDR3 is TGTGCCAGCAGCCAACTGATAGCGGATATCTACAATGAGCAGTTCTTC. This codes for CASSQLIADIYNEQFF.

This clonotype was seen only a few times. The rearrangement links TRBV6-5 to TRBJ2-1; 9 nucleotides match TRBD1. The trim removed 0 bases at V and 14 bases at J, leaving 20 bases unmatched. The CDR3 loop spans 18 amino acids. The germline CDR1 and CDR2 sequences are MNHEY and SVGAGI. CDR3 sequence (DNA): TGTGCCAGCAGTTACTCGACAGGGGGGCATAGTATCAGGGATATAGAGTTCTTC. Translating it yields CASSYSTGGHSIRDIEFF.

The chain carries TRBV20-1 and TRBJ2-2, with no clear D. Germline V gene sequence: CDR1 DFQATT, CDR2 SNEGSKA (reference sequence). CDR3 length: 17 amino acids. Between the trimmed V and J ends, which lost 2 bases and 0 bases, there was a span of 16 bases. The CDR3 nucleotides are TGCAGTGCTAGACTAGGGTTAAAGCGACCGAACACCGGGGAGCTGTTTTTT. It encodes CSARLGLKRPNTGELFF.

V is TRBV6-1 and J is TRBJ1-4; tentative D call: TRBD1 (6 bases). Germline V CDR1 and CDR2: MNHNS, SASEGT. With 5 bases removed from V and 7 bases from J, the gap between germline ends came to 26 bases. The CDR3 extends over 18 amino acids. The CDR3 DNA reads TGTGCCAGCAGTCGCGGATGGGGCGTTTTACAGGGCGTTGAAAAACTGTTTTTT. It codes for CASSRGWGVLQGVEKLFF.

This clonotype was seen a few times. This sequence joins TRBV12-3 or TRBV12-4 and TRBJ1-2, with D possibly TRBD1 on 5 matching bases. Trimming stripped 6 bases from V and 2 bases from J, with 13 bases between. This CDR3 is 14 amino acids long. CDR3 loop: CASRSGGENYGYTF. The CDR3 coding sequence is TGTGCCAGCAGATCCGGAGGGGAGAACTATGGCTACACCTTC.

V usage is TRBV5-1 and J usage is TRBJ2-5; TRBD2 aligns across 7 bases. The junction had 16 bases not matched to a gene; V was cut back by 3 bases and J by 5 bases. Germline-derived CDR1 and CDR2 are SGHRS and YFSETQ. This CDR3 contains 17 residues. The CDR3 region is CASSSTTLLAMGETQYF. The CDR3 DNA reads TGCGCCAGCAGCTCCACCACCCTACTAGCGATGGGCGAGACCCAGTACTTC.

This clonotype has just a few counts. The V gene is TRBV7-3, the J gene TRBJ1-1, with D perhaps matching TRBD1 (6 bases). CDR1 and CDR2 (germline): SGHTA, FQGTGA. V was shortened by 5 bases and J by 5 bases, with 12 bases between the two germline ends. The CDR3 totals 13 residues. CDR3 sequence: CASSQQDRTEAFF. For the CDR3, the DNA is TGTGCCAGCAGCCAGCAAGACAGGACTGAAGCTTTCTTT.

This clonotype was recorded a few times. The CDR3 DNA reads TGCGCCAGCATGGAGACGTCCTACTCTGGGGCCAACGTCCTGACTTTC. It encodes CASMETSYSGANVLTF. The rearrangement joins TRBV5-1 to TRBJ2-6; D remains ambiguous. Trimming took 6 bases from V and 0 from J, leaving 13 bases between them. Germline V gene lookup returns CDR1 SGHRS and CDR2 YFSETQ. This CDR3 is built from 16 residues.